This T cell receptor (beta chain) appears in the sequencing data of a study of T-cell reconstitution after alpha-beta-depleted transplantation in children listed by TCRdb under 2016. General notes on the study: T-cell immune reconstitution after TCRalphabeta/CD19-depleted allogeneic hematopoietic cell transplantation in children was quantitatively tracked in the study by means of TCR repertoire profiling. Points the paper makes about the study in general: About two months after transplant, the apparently early recovery of alphabetaT-cell counts reportedly depended on just several hundred clones that had expanded rapidly and came from non-depleted graft cells. Over subsequent months, a decline in hyperexpanded clone frequencies was noted, and after one year, T-cell counts and TCRbeta diversity were mostly ascribed to newly produced T cells. In some patients, the high TCRbeta diversity seen at day 60 was put down to recipient T cells and intrathymic progenitors that had survived conditioning.

Libraries were constructed by PCR. Sequencing took place on an Illumina HiSeq 2500. TCR library preparation used molecular barcoding, with unique molecular identifiers applied to normalize quantification of the TCRbeta repertoire. TCRdb reprocessed the public reads (quality trimming at Q25 with fastp, clone calling with MiXCR) and kept in-frame beta chains. Each entry merges the rows of one CDR3 protein and shows their most common DNA and genes. The sample table contains approximately 150,000 distinct CDR3 sequences; only one count was recorded for 8.5% to 10% of them. Approximately 18% of the sample is in the top ten clones. Reading the label with the study, this specimen's treatment or condition is: allogeneic hematopoietic cell transplantation with graft depleted of TCRalphabeta T cells and CD19 B cells. Transplant recipients were children who received TCRalphabeta/CD19-depleted allogeneic hematopoietic cell grafts.

This clonotype was counted ten times or more. Its antigen is still unknown. Base qualities are not at hand, and no much larger clone is one base apart. The CDR3 contains 13 residues, cysteine and phenylalanine counted. Solely the CDR3 DNA is kept, with 39 bases framed from the first base. The trim is 6 bases for V and 2 bases for J, with a gap of 11 bases between the germline ends. From a lookup of the germline V gene, CDR1 and CDR2 are ENHRY and SYGVKD. This chain joins TRBV10-3 to TRBJ2-7; the D segment may tentatively be TRBD1 or TRBD2, each giving 5 matched bases. The sequence derives from a female patient aged 2-9 years who had a stem cell transplant for congenital amegakaryocytic thrombocytopenia, so the T cells may come from the graft donor. The sequencing used PBMCs, mostly from graft donor cells, collected 180 days after TCRalphabeta/CD19-depleted stem cell transplant. At the DNA level, the sequence is TGTGCCATCAGAGGGACCCTCACCTACGAGCAGTACTTC. Its protein reads: CAIRGTLTYEQYF.